This T cell receptor (beta chain) was found in a study of cytomegalovirus exposure and HLA in healthy donors. About this clone itself: As yet, its antigen is unknown.

Primers: 60 Vbeta forward and 13 Jbeta reverse. Assay used: immunoSEQ multiplex PCR; TCRdb lists only in-frame clones, some missing. The sample consists of roughly 73,000 clones, approximately 80% of them appearing once. Donors in the study were healthy people who gave bone marrow. The CDR3 covers 14 residues. Trimming left V 1 base short and J 0 bases short, with 7 bases between. Germline CDR1 reads SGHVS; CDR2 reads FNYEAQ. Study conclusions and caveats: As was reported, the classifier diagnosed cytomegalovirus status with high specificity and sensitivity.

The chain is built from TRBV7-6 and TRBJ2-7; unclear D gene. The receptor's source is a man aged 35-49 years in good health and CMV-seronegative. Sequenced input: PBMCs. The CDR3 is CASSLGQVSYEQYF. CDR3 DNA: TGTGCCAGCAGCTTAGGGCAGGTCTCCTACGAGCAGTACTTC.